This TCR beta chain was retrieved from a study of shared clonotypes between healthy human individuals. General study points: Across several donors, naive CD4 shared roughly 5.1%, naive CD8 less than 4%, memory CD4 2% to 2.5%, memory CD8 about 0.4%. The study generally estimated greater richness for naive than memory subsets.

CD8 memory fractions consisted of CD45RO+ and CCR7-negative CD45RA+ TemRA cells together. This CDR3 is built from 15 residues. The junction had 11 bases not matched to a gene; V was cut back by 5 bases and J by 9 bases. Germline values: CDR1 GTSNPN, CDR2 SVGIG (reference sequence). About this clone itself: As yet, its antigen is unknown.

Method: immunoSEQ multiplex PCR; TCRdb's copy keeps in-frame clones and lacks some. The table has about 380,000 clones, 95% to 97% seen once. The sequencing sample was made of memory CD8+ T cells sorted from blood. Subset: CD45RO+ cells pooled with CCR7-negative TemRA cells. This receptor was identified in a man aged 30 to 39 in good health. This rearrangement joins TRBV30 to TRBJ1-6; 9 bases fit TRBD1. CDR3 region: CAWSIPGQGGSPLHF. In DNA, the CDR3 is TGTGCCTGGTCAATCCCGGGACAGGGCGGTTCACCCCTCCACTTT.